This T cell receptor (beta chain) was obtained from a study of blood T cell repertoires in COVID-19. Study-level information: The analysed material was cDNA or gDNA that came from T cells, B-cell-depleted T cells, or PBMCs.

The data were produced by immunoSEQ multiplex PCR, yet TCRdb's version contains in-frame clones alone and is incomplete. The table lists about 130,000 clones, roughly nine tenths of them singletons. This sequence was found in a man aged 50 or older with active COVID-19. Sequencing was performed on peripheral blood.

The CDR3: CASSVVGGTSGTYNEQFF. CDR3 sequence (DNA): TGTGCCAGCAGCGTAGTAGGAGGGACTAGCGGTACCTACAATGAGCAGTTCTTC. The chain recombines TRBV9 with TRBJ2-1; 11 nucleotides match TRBD2. The trim removed 0 bases at V and 2 bases at J, leaving 7 bases unmatched. The CDR3 spans 18 residues. Per germline, CDR1 SGDLS and CDR2 YYNGEE.